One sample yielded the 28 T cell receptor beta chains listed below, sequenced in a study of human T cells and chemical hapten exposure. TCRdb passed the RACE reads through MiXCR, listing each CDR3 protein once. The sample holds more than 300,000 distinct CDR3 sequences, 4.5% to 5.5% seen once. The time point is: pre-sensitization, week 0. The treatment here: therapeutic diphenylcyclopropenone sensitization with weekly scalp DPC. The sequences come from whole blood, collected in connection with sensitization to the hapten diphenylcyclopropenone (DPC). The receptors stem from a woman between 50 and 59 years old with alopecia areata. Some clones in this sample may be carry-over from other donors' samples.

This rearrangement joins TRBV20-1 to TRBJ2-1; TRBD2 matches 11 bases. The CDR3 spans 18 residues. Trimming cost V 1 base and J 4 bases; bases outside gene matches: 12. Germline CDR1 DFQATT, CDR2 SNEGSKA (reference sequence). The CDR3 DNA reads TGCAGTGCTAGAGTGTCCGGGACTAGCGGAGGGAGTTACAATGAGCAGTTCTTC. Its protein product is CSARVSGTSGGSYNEQFF.

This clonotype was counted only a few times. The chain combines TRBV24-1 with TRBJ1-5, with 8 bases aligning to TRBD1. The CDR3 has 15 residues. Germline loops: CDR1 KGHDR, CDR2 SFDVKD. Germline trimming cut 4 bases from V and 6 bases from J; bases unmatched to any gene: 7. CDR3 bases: TGTGCCACCAGTGACGGACAGGGTACGGGTCAGCCCCAGCATTTT. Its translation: CATSDGQGTGQPQHF.

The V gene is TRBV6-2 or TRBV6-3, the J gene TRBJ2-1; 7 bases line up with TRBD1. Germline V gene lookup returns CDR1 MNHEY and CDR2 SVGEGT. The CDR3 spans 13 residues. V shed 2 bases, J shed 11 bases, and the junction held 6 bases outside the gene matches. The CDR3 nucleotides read TGTGCCAGCAGTTACGGGACAGCTGGAAAGCAGTTCTTC. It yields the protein CASSYGTAGKQFF.

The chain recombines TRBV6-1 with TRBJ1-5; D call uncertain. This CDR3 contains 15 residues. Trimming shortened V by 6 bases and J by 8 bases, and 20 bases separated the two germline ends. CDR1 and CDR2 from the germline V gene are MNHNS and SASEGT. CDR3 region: CASRRDPRAEEPQHF. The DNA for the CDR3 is TGTGCCAGCAGAAGAGACCCCCGGGCAGAGGAGCCCCAGCATTTT.

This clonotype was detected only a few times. CDR3 residues: CASSWTAGQPQHF. In DNA form, the CDR3 reads TGTGCCAGCAGTTGGACGGCTGGACAGCCCCAGCATTTT. This chain links TRBV6-2 or TRBV6-3 with TRBJ1-5; D remains ambiguous. The ends were cut back, 4 bases at V and 7 bases at J, with 11 bases in the middle. The CDR3 runs to 13 residues. Germline assignment: CDR1 MNHEY and CDR2 SVGEGT.

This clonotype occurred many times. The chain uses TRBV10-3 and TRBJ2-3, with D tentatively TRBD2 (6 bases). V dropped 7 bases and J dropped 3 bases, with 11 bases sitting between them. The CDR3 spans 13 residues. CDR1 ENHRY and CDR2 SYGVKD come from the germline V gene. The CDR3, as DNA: TGTGCCATCACTCTGACTAGAACAGATACGCAGTATTTT. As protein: CAITLTRTDTQYF.

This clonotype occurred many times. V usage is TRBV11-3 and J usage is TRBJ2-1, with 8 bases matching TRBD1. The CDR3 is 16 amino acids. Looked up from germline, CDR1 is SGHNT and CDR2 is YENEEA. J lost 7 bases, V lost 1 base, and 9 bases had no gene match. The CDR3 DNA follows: TGTGCCAGCAGCTTAGGTAGAGCAGGGGGCATAAATGAGCAGTTCTTC. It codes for CASSLGRAGGINEQFF.

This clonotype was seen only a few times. In DNA, the CDR3 is TGTGCCAGCAGTTACGGGGGCCAGGTTGGTGAAAAACTGTTTTTT. Amino acid sequence: CASSYGGQVGEKLFF. The genes are TRBV6-5 and TRBJ1-4; maybe TRBD1 (6 bases). V lost 2 bases and J 7 bases, leaving 14 bases between the germline ends. CDR3 length equals 15 residues. Looked up from germline, CDR1 is MNHEY and CDR2 is SVGAGI.

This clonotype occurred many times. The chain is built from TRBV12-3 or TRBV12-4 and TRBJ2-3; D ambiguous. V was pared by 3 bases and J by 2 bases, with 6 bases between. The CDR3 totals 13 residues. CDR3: CASSFQDTDTQYF. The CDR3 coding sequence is TGTGCCAGCAGTTTTCAGGACACAGATACGCAGTATTTT.

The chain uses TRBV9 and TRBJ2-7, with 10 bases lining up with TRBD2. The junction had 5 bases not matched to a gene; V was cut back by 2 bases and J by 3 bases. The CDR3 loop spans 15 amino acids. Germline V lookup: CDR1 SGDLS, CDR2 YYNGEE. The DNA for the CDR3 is TGTGCCAGCAGCGTCTCTAGCGGGAGCTACTACGAGCAGTACTTC. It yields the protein CASSVSSGSYYEQYF. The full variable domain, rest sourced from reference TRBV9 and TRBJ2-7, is DSGVTQTPKHLITATGQRVTLRCSPRSGDLSVYWYQQSLDQGLQFLIQYYNGEERAKGNILERFSAQQFPDLHSELNLSSLELGDSALYFCASSVSSGSYYEQYFGPGTRLTVT.

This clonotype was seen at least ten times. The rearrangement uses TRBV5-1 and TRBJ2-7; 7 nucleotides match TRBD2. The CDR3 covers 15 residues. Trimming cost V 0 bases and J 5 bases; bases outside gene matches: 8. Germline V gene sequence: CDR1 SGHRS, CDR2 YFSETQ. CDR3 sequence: CASSLGGRGGNEQYF. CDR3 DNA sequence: TGCGCCAGCAGCTTGGGAGGGAGGGGCGGCAACGAGCAGTACTTC.

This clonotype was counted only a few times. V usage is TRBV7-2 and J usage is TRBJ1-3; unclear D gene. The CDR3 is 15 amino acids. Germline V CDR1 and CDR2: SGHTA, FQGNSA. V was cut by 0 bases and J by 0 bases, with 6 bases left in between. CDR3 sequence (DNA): TGTGCCAGCAGCTTAGCTCCCACCTCTGGAAACACCATATATTTT. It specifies CASSLAPTSGNTIYF.

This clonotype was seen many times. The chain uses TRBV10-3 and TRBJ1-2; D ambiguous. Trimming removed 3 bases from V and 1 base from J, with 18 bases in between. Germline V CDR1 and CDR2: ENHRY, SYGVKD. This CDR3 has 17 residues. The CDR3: CAISDGGLDLGNYGYTF. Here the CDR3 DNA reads TGTGCCATCAGTGACGGCGGTTTGGATCTCGGTAACTATGGCTACACCTTC.

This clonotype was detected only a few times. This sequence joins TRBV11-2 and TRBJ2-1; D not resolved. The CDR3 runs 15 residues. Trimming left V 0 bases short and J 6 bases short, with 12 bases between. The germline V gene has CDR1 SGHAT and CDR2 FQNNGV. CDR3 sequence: CASSLESFPLNEQFF. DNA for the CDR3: TGTGCCAGCAGCTTAGAGAGTTTCCCCCTCAATGAGCAGTTCTTC.

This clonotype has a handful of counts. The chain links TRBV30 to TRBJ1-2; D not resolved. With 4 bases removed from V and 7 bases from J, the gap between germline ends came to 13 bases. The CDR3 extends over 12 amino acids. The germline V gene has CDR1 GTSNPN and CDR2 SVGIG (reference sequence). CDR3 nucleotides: TGTGCCTGGATACCGAGTTTAGGTGGCTACACCTTC. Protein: CAWIPSLGGYTF.

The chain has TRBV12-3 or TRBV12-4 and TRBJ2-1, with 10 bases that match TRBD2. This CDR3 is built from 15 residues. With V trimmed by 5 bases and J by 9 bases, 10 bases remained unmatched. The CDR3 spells CASSTIKRGGGEQFF. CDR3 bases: TGTGCCAGCAGTACCATTAAGCGGGGGGGCGGTGAGCAGTTCTTC.

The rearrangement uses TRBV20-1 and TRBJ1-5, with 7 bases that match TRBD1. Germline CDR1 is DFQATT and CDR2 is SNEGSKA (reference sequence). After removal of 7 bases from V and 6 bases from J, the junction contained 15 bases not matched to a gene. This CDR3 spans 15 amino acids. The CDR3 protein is CSVSRGGGGIQPQHF. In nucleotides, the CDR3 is TGCAGTGTTTCCAGGGGGGGAGGCGGTATTCAGCCCCAGCATTTT.

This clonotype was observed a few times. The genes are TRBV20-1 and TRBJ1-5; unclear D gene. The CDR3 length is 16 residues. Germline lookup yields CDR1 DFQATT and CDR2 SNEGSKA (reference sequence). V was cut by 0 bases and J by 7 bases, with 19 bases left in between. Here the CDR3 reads CSARDHLTGVGQPQHF. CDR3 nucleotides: TGCAGTGCTAGAGATCACTTGACGGGCGTGGGGCAGCCCCAGCATTTT.

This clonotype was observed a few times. The CDR3 spells CASSSTGGNTIYF. In DNA, the CDR3 is TGTGCCAGCAGTTCTACCGGAGGAAACACCATATATTTT. This sequence joins TRBV27 and TRBJ1-3; no clear D. Germline V CDR1 and CDR2: MNHEY, SMNVEV (reference sequence). This CDR3 is 13 amino acids long. V lost 4 bases and J lost 4, with 8 bases in between.

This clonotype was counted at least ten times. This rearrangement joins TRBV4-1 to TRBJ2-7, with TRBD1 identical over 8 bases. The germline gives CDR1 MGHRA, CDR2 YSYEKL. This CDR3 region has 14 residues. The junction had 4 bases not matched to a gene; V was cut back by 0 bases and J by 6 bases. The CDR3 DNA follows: TGCGCCAGCAGCCAAGACAGGGGGCTCCTCGAGCAGTACTTC. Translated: CASSQDRGLLEQYF.

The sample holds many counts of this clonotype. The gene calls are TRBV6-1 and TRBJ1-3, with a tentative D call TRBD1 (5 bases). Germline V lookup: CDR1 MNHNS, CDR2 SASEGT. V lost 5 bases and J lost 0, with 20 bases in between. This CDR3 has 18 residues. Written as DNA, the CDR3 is TGTGCCAGCAGTCTAACTTCCGGGACTGCCAGCTCTGGAAACACCATATATTTT. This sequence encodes CASSLTSGTASSGNTIYF.

The CDR3 DNA is TGCGCCAGCAGCCAAGGGCCCGAGGGGAGGGGAGGCAATCAGCCCCAGCATTTT. Its translation: CASSQGPEGRGGNQPQHF. V and J are TRBV4-1 and TRBJ1-5; D is possibly TRBD1 (5 bases). The V and J ends lost 1 base and 2 bases respectively, with 18 bases between them. The CDR3 is 18 residues long. The germline V gene encodes CDR1 MGHRA and CDR2 YSYEKL.

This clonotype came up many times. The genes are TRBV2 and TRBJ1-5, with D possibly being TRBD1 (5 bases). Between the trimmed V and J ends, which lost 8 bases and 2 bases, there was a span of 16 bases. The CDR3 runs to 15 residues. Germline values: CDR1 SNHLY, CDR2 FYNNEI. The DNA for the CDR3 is TGTGCCAGCGTAGCAGGGAGCTTCGGCAATCAGCCCCAGCATTTT. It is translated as CASVAGSFGNQPQHF.

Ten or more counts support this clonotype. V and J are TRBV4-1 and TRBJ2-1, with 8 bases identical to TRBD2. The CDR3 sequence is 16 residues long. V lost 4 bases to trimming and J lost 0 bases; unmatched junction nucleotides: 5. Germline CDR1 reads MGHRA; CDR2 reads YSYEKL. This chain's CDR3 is CASSPHAGGSYNEQFF. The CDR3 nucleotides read TGCGCCAGCAGCCCGCACGCGGGGGGCTCCTACAATGAGCAGTTCTTC.

This chain's CDR3 is CASSDPPGRSTGNTIYF. The DNA of the CDR3 is TGCGCCAGCAGTGACCCACCAGGCAGGTCTACTGGAAACACCATATATTTT. The genes are TRBV10-2 and TRBJ1-3; D gene ambiguous. Germline CDR1 is WSHSY and CDR2 is SAAADI. The V end lost 3 bases, the J end lost 2 bases, and 17 bases lay between the germline ends. The CDR3 contains 17 residues.

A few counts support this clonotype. The CDR3, as DNA: TGTGCCAGCAGCTTAGATCAGGGGATAGCAGATACGCAGTATTTT. Residues: CASSLDQGIADTQYF. The chain has TRBV7-8 and TRBJ2-3; maybe TRBD1 (6 bases). Germline-derived CDR1 and CDR2 are SGHVS and FQNEAQ. This CDR3 comprises 15 residues. Trimming stripped 1 base from V and 4 bases from J, with 12 bases between.

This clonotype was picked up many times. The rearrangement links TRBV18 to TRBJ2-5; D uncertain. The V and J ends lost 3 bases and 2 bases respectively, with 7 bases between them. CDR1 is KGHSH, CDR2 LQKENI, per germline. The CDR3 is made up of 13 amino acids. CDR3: CASSPRPQETQYF. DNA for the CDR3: TGTGCCAGCTCACCTCGCCCGCAAGAGACCCAGTACTTC.

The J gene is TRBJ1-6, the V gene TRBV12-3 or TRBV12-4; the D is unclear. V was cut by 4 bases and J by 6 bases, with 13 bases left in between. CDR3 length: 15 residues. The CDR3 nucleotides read TGTGCCAGCAGTTCCTCGCCTCTTCTTAATTCACCCCTCCACTTT. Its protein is CASSSSPLLNSPLHF.